These T cell receptor beta chains were read from a single sample in a study of blood T cell repertoires in COVID-19. Assay used: immunoSEQ multiplex PCR; TCRdb lists only in-frame clones, some missing. The table records hundreds of thousands of clones, about 91% of them present only once. The sequenced sample consisted of PBMCs or T cells enriched from blood (not recorded which). Receptors originate from a woman aged 18-29 years who had recovered from COVID-19. CDR3s include the opening cysteine and the closing phenylalanine or tryptophan. Where a row states a size, it is once, few, many or the class of an expanded clone; other rows omit it.

length: 17; J: TRBJ2-5; size: -; V: TRBV20-1; CDR3: CSASRRQADRYQETQYF
length: 15; J: TRBJ1-4; size: -; V: TRBV9; CDR3: CASSPGKDLNEKLFF
length: 16; J: TRBJ1-4; size: -; V: TRBV2; CDR3: CASSELSNLGDEKLFF
length: 16; J: TRBJ2-3; size: -; V: TRBV28; CDR3: CASRGTSGESTDTQYF
length: 16; J: TRBJ2-1; size: -; V: TRBV28; CDR3: CASSTHGAGGYNEQFF
length: 12; J: TRBJ2-3; size: -; V: TRBV11-1; CDR3: CASSFGGDTQYF
length: 15; J: TRBJ2-3; size: -; V: TRBV5-4; CDR3: CASSTRLAGTDTQYF
length: 14; J: TRBJ1-1; size: -; V: TRBV6-5; CDR3: CASSTWGGKTEAFF
length: 14; J: TRBJ2-7; size: -; V: TRBV6-2/TRBV6-3; CDR3: CASSRNSGSYEQYF
length: 14; J: TRBJ2-5; size: -; V: TRBV21-1; CDR3: CASSTQGPGETQYF
length: 14; J: TRBJ1-2; size: -; V: TRBV27; CDR3: CASSLSWGLYGYTF
length: 13; J: TRBJ2-5; size: -; V: TRBV6-4; CDR3: CASSFDRGETQYF
length: 15; J: TRBJ1-3; size: -; V: TRBV27; CDR3: CASSLSSTRGNTIYF
length: 16; J: TRBJ2-1; size: -; V: TRBV13; CDR3: CASSLEAGVMGNEQFF
length: 13; J: TRBJ1-5; size: -; V: TRBV11-1; CDR3: CASSPGLNQPQHF
length: 15; J: TRBJ1-6; size: once; V: TRBV6-2/TRBV6-3; CDR3: CASSPRTGGLSPLHF
length: 11; J: TRBJ2-5; size: -; V: TRBV20-1; CDR3: CSGTVQETQYF
length: 14; J: TRBJ2-3; size: -; V: TRBV5-1; CDR3: CASSLQGAEDTQYF
length: 13; J: TRBJ2-7; size: -; V: TRBV3-1/TRBV3-2; CDR3: CASAQGATVEQYF
length: 15; J: TRBJ2-1; size: -; V: TRBV5-5; CDR3: CASSFLSSGGDEQFF
length: 13; J: TRBJ1-5; size: -; V: TRBV6-5; CDR3: CASSRTRGSPQHF
length: 14; J: TRBJ2-1; size: -; V: TRBV7-9; CDR3: CASSFSAAGGEQFF
length: 14; J: TRBJ1-2; size: -; V: TRBV5-1; CDR3: CASSLPGGGYGYTF
length: 15; J: TRBJ1-5; size: -; V: TRBV7-2; CDR3: CASSGRTGGNQPQHF
length: 16; J: TRBJ2-7; size: few; V: TRBV5-4; CDR3: CASSLGWRGSSYEQYF
length: 16; J: TRBJ2-2; size: -; V: TRBV5-1; CDR3: CASSLYGQGTTGELFF
length: 18; J: TRBJ1-5; size: -; V: TRBV7-8; CDR3: CASSLASAGSYGNQPQHF
length: 13; J: TRBJ1-2; size: -; V: TRBV5-1; CDR3: CASSLSQNYGYTF
length: 12; J: TRBJ1-2; size: -; V: TRBV28; CDR3: CASSYRVDGYTF
length: 13; J: TRBJ2-7; size: -; V: TRBV19; CDR3: CASSPRGAYEQYF
length: 13; J: TRBJ2-7; size: once; V: TRBV6-5; CDR3: CASNRVGGYEQYF
length: 12; J: TRBJ1-2; size: -; V: TRBV12-3/TRBV12-4; CDR3: CASSPTPTGRTF
length: 14; J: TRBJ1-3; size: -; V: TRBV6-5; CDR3: CASSQGARGNTIYF
length: 15; J: TRBJ2-7; size: -; V: TRBV7-3; CDR3: CASSSQPGSSYEQYF
length: 15; J: TRBJ2-7; size: once; V: TRBV18; CDR3: CASSPLGTGLYEQYF
length: 14; J: TRBJ2-7; size: -; V: TRBV18; CDR3: CASSPSGGEYEQYF
length: 14; J: TRBJ1-2; size: -; V: TRBV2; CDR3: CASSSGTAAYGYTF
length: 15; J: TRBJ1-2; size: once; V: TRBV18; CDR3: CASSPESRGRSGYTF
length: 15; J: TRBJ1-6; size: -; V: TRBV5-1; CDR3: CASSLVDRGDSPLHF
length: 16; J: TRBJ2-5; size: -; V: TRBV7-6; CDR3: CASSLGGGRALETQYF
length: 14; J: TRBJ1-4; size: -; V: TRBV5-1; CDR3: CASSLGAGREKLFF
length: 14; J: TRBJ2-7; size: few; V: TRBV2; CDR3: CASSAGLVLYEQYF
length: 16; J: TRBJ2-1; size: once; V: TRBV28; CDR3: CASTTVAGNWNNEQFF
length: 14; J: TRBJ1-4; size: -; V: TRBV7-9; CDR3: CASSLRATNEKLFF
length: 15; J: TRBJ2-7; size: -; V: TRBV7-2; CDR3: CASSWGARGDYEQYF
length: 19; J: TRBJ2-6; size: -; V: TRBV24-1; CDR3: CATTQGGQGDVSGANVLTF
length: 13; J: TRBJ1-2; size: -; V: TRBV2; CDR3: CASSETGNYGYTF
length: 15; J: TRBJ1-5; size: -; V: TRBV6-5; CDR3: CASGDRGLSNQPQHF
length: 14; J: TRBJ1-1; size: -; V: TRBV6-6; CDR3: CASSYSESRTEAFF